Below, 8 T cell receptor beta chains from the same sample are listed, as sequenced in a study of T-cell reconstitution after alpha-beta-depleted transplantation in children. The TCRbeta library was prepared with unique molecular identifiers. TCRdb re-called the PCR reads through MiXCR, storing one row per CDR3 protein. Among over 300,000 distinct CDR3 sequences, about 9.3% were seen once, and the ten largest hold roughly 2.5%. The sample here was PBMCs from the stem cell graft donor, taken from the stem cell graft. The receptors stem from a human donor who donated a stem cell graft to a child with acute lymphoblastic leukemia.

This clonotype has a handful of counts. The chain carries TRBV15 and TRBJ2-5; D may be TRBD2 (6 bases). The CDR3 spans 14 residues. CDR1 is LNHNV and CDR2 is YYDKDF in the germline V gene (reference sequence). Trimming pared 2 bases from V and 5 bases from J, leaving 12 bases between. The CDR3 DNA reads as TGTGCCACCAGCAGACGGGAGACGTTCGAGACCCAGTACTTC. Translation gives CATSRRETFETQYF. Full variable domain (outside the CDR3, taken from reference TRBV15 and TRBJ2-5): DAMVIQNPRYQVTQFGKPVTLSCSQTLNHNVMYWYQQKSSQAPKLLFHYYDKDFNNEADTPDNFQSRRPNTSFCFLDIRSPGLGDTAMYLCATSRRETFETQYFGPGTRLLVL.

This chain uses TRBV4-3 with TRBJ2-1; 10 bases agree with TRBD2. From germline, CDR1 is LGHNA and CDR2 YSLEER. Trimming removed 4 bases from V and 8 bases from J; junction bases left unmatched: 11. This CDR3 has 16 amino acids. The CDR3 region is CASSRRSSGSVDEQFF. For the CDR3, the DNA is TGCGCCAGCAGCCGACGATCTAGCGGGAGTGTGGATGAGCAGTTCTTC.

This clonotype was observed a handful of times. The rearrangement uses TRBV7-3 and TRBJ2-7; D could derive from TRBD1 or TRBD2 (5 bases each). V was cut by 3 bases and J by 5 bases, with 17 bases left in between. Germline V CDR1 and CDR2: SGHTA, FQGTGA. The CDR3 totals 15 residues. The DNA for the CDR3 is TGTGCCAGCAGCTTGGGGCCGGGACCCACGGACGAGCAGTACTTC. Translated: CASSLGPGPTDEQYF.

The chain has TRBV3-1 and TRBJ2-3, with 10 bases identical to TRBD2. The length of the CDR3 is 16 residues. The V gene end was trimmed by 5 bases and the J gene end by 4 bases; junction bases not matched to a gene: 9. The germline gives CDR1 LGHDT, CDR2 YNNKEL (reference sequence). CDR3 nucleotides: TGTGCCAGCAGCTATCGCCCTAGCGGGAGCTCAGATACGCAGTATTTT. Its translation: CASSYRPSGSSDTQYF.

In its sample, this clonotype was seen a few times. V and J are TRBV12-3 or TRBV12-4 and TRBJ2-4; a possible D gene is TRBD2 (5 bases). The CDR3 contains 17 residues. Trimming stripped 5 bases from V and 0 bases from J, with 17 bases between. The CDR3 region has the DNA TGTGCCAGCAGTCCGCGGGCGGCCGATCTAGCCAAAAACATTCAGTACTTC. Residues: CASSPRAADLAKNIQYF.

This clonotype was counted at least ten times. V is TRBV7-2 and J is TRBJ2-2, with 7 bases matching TRBD2. Germline V gene sequence: CDR1 SGHTA, CDR2 FQGNSA. The length of the CDR3 is 15 residues. V gave up 4 bases and J gave up 6 bases; unmatched junction bases: 8. CDR3 loop: CASSSIIRGAGELFF. The CDR3 nucleotides are TGTGCCAGCAGCTCCATAATACGGGGGGCCGGGGAGCTGTTTTTT.

The chain is built from TRBV12-3 or TRBV12-4 and TRBJ2-1; tentative D call: TRBD1 (6 bases). CDR3 length equals 17 residues. Trimming left V 5 bases short and J 0 bases short, with 17 bases between. The CDR3 loop is CASSPTRTDSSYNEQFF. In nucleotides, the CDR3 is TGTGCCAGCAGTCCAACTAGGACGGACAGCTCCTACAATGAGCAGTTCTTC.

This clonotype was observed at least ten times. This chain connects TRBV11-2 to TRBJ2-3; 11 bases fit TRBD2. The J segment lost 4 bases and the V segment lost 5 bases, leaving 8 bases of the junction unmatched. The length of the CDR3 is 16 residues. Germline CDR1 SGHAT, CDR2 FQNNGV. The CDR3 nucleotides read TGTGCCAGCAGCACTCTAGCGGGAGGAGGCGCAGATACGCAGTATTTT. Protein: CASSTLAGGGADTQYF.